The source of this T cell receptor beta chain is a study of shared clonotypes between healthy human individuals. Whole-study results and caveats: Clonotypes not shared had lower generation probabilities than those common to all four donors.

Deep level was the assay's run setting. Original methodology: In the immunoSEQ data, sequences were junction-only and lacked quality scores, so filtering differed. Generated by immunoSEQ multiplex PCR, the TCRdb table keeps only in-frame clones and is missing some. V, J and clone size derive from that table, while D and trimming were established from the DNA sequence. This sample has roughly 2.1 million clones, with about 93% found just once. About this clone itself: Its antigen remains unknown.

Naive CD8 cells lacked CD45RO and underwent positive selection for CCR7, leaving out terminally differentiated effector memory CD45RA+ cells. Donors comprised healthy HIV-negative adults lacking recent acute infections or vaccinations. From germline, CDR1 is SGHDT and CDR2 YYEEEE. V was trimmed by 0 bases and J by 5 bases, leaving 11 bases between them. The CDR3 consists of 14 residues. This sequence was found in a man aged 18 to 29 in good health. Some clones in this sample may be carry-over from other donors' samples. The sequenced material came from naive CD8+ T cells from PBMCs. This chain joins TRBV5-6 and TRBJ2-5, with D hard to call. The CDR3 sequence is CASSLAGQTETQYF. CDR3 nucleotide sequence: TGTGCCAGCAGCTTGGCCGGGCAGACGGAGACCCAGTACTTC.